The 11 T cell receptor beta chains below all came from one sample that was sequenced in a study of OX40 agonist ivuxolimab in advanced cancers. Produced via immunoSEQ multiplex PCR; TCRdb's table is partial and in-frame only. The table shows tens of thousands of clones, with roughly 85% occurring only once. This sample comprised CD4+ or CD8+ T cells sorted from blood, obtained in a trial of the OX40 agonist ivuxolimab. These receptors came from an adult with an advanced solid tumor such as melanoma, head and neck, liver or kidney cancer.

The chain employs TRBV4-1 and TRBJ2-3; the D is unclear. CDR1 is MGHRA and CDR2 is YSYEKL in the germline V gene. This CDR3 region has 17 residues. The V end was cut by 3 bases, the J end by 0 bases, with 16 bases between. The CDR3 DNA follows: TGCGCCAGCAGCCAGCCCCTCATAGCTTCTAGCACAGATACGCAGTATTTT. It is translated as CASSQPLIASSTDTQYF.

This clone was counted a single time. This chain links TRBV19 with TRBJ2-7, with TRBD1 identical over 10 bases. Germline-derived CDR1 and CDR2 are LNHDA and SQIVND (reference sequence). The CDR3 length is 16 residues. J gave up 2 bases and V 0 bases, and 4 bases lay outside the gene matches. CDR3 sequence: CASSIELGTGAYEQYF. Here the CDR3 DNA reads TGTGCCAGTAGTATAGAACTCGGGACAGGGGCCTACGAGCAGTACTTC.

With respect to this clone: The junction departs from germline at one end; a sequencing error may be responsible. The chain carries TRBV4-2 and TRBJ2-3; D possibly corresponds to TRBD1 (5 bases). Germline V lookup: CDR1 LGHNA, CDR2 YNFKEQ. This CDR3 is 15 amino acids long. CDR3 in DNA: TGTGCCAGCAGCCTCGCTAGGGGTGACACAGGTACGCAGTATTTT. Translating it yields CASSLARGDTGTQYF.

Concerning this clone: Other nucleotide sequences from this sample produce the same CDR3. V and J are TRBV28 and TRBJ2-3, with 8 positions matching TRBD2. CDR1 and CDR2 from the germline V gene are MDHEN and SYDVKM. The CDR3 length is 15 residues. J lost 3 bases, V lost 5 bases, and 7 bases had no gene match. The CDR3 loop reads CASSPRGGRTDTQYF. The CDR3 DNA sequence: TGTGCCAGCAGTCCCCGGGGGGGGAGGACAGATACGCAGTATTTT.

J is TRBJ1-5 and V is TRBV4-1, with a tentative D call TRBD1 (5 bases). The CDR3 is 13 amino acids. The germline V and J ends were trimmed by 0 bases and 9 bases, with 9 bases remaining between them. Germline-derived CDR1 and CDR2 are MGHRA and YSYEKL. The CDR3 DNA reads TGCGCCAGCAGCCAAGAATGGGGGAGGCCCCAGCATTTT. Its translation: CASSQEWGRPQHF.

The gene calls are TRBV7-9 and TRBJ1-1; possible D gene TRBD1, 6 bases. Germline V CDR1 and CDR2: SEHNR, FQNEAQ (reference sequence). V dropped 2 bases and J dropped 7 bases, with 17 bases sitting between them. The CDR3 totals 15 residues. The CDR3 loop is CASSLRSTWDNEAFF. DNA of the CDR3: TGTGCCAGCAGCTTACGATCTACATGGGACAATGAAGCTTTCTTT. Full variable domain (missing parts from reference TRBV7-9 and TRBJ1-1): DTGVSQNPRHKITKRGQNVTFRCDPISEHNRLYWYRQTLGQGPEFLTYFQNEAQLEKSRLLSDRFSAERPKGSFSTLEIQRTEQGDSAMYLCASSLRSTWDNEAFFGQGTRLTVV.

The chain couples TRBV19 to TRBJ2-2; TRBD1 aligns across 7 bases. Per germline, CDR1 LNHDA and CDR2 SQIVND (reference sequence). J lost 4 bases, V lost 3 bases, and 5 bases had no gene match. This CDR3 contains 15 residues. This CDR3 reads CASSIGTVATGELFF. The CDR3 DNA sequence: TGTGCCAGTAGTATCGGGACAGTTGCCACCGGGGAGCTGTTTTTT.

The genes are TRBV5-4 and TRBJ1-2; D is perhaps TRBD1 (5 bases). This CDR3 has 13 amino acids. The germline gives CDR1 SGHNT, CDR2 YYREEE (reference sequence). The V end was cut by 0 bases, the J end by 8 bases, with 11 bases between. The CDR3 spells CASSLGGDNGYTF. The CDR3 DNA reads TGTGCCAGCAGCTTGGGAGGGGATAACGGCTACACCTTC.

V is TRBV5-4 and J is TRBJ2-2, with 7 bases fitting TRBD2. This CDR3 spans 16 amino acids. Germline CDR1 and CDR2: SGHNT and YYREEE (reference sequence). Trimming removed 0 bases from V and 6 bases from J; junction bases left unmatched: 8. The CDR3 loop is CASSLAGGSPAGELFF. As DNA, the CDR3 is TGTGCCAGCAGCTTGGCCGGCGGGAGCCCCGCCGGGGAGCTGTTTTTT.

DNA for the CDR3: TGTGCCAGCAGCTTGACAGGGGGCTTCTATGGCTACACCTTC. Its translation is CASSLTGGFYGYTF. The J gene is TRBJ1-2, the V gene TRBV11-2; the match to TRBD1 covers 10 bases. The CDR3 length is 14 residues. V dropped 3 bases and J dropped 4; count of bases not matched to a gene: 2. Germline V gives CDR1 SGHAT, CDR2 FQNNGV.

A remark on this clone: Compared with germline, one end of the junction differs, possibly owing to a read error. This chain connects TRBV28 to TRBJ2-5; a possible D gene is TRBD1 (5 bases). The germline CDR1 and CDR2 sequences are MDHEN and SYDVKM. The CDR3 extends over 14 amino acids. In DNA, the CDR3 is TGTACCAGCAGTTCCCCAGGGTTCCAAGAGACCCAGTACTTC. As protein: CTSSSPGFQETQYF.